This is a list of T cell receptor beta chains from one sample in a study of CD8+ T cells in alopecia areata. The assay was immunoSEQ multiplex PCR, and TCRdb's table has in-frame clones only and misses some. Of about 220,000 clones in the sample, roughly 56% were seen once. Sequenced here: CD4+ T cells sorted from blood, sampled at week 4, from a patient treated with tofacitinib. Every receptor here comes from a human donor with alopecia areata. CDR3s include the opening cysteine and the closing phenylalanine or tryptophan. Fields, in order: V gene, D gene, J gene, clone size, CDR3 DNA, CDR3 protein. D genes are given only for firm matches. A clone size is listed for some rows: how often the clone was seen (once, few, many), or a class if it is expanded.

TRBV4-3	NA	TRBJ2-7	NA	TGCGCCAGCAGCCAAGATCATAGAGGTTACGAGCAGTACTTC	CASSQDHRGYEQYF
TRBV5-6	NA	TRBJ1-2	NA	TGTGCCAGCGCTGGGGGCAGGGTCAACTATGGCTACACCTTC	CASAGGRVNYGYTF
TRBV4-1	TRBD2	TRBJ2-3	NA	TGCGCCAGCAGCCAAGAAGGTCTGACTAGCGGGTATACGCAGTATTTT	CASSQEGLTSGYTQYF
TRBV29-1	NA	TRBJ1-1	NA	TGCAGCGTCAGGTCGCTTACAGGGAACACTGAAGCTTTCTTT	CSVRSLTGNTEAFF
TRBV30	TRBD1	TRBJ1-2	NA	TGTGGGTCGTCCGGGACAGGGCTAAACTATGGCTACACCTTC	CGSSGTGLNYGYTF
TRBV29-1	NA	TRBJ2-7	NA	TGCAGCGGTGCTGTCAGGGACGAGCAGTACTTC	CSGAVRDEQYF
TRBV5-1	NA	TRBJ1-1	NA	TGCGCCAGCAGCTCCGGGACGGCGAACACTGAAGCTTTCTTT	CASSSGTANTEAFF
TRBV27	NA	TRBJ1-1	NA	TGTGCCAGCAGTTTAGGTGCAGGGGTCACTGAAGCTTTCTTT	CASSLGAGVTEAFF
TRBV25-1	TRBD1	TRBJ2-3	NA	TGTGCCAGCAGTCTCGGGACAGGGCACACTGATACGCAGTATTTT	CASSLGTGHTDTQYF
TRBV15	NA	TRBJ1-3	few	TGTGCCACCAGCAGAGATGCGAGGTTTGGAAACACCATATATTTT	CATSRDARFGNTIYF
TRBV18	NA	TRBJ2-5	many	TGTGCCAGCTCACCAGGCCGGGGAGCGTCAGAGACCCAGTACTTC	CASSPGRGASETQYF
TRBV5-6	TRBD2	TRBJ2-1	NA	TGTGCCAGCAGCCCGACTAGCGGGGGCTACAATGAGCAGTTCTTC	CASSPTSGGYNEQFF
TRBV7-2	TRBD1	TRBJ1-2	once	TGTGCCAGCAGCCCAGCGCAGGGGGACTATGGCTACACCTTC	CASSPAQGDYGYTF
TRBV7-2	NA	TRBJ2-3	NA	TGTGCCAGCAGCTTCCTCGTGAGCACAGATACGCAGTATTTT	CASSFLVSTDTQYF
TRBV5-1	TRBD1	TRBJ1-6	NA	TGCGCCAGCAGCCCCGCGGACAGGGATGAACCACCCCTCCACTTT	CASSPADRDEPPLHF
TRBV30	NA	TRBJ2-1	NA	TGTGCCTGGAGTAGTCAGGGGTTTCCCGGCAATGAGCAGTTCTTC	CAWSSQGFPGNEQFF
TRBV15	NA	TRBJ1-5	NA	TGTGCCACCAGCCCCGGGGCGGTCAGTCAGCCCCAGCATTTT	CATSPGAVSQPQHF
TRBV5-1	NA	TRBJ2-3	NA	TGCGCCAGCAGAGGCGGGCTCAGCACAGATACGCAGTATTTT	CASRGGLSTDTQYF
TRBV7-2	NA	TRBJ2-7	NA	TGTGCCAGCAGCTTACAGGGCTTTGGCGAGCAGTACTTC	CASSLQGFGEQYF
TRBV5-1	NA	TRBJ1-2	NA	TGCGCCAGCAGCTTGGTTCCAGGGCCTAACTATGGCTACACCTTC	CASSLVPGPNYGYTF
TRBV29-1	TRBD1	TRBJ1-2	few	TGCAGCGTTCCGTCGAGGGACAGTGGCGGCTACACCTTC	CSVPSRDSGGYTF
TRBV5-6	NA	TRBJ2-7	NA	TGTGCCAGCAGCTTGGTTGAGGGGCTTCCCTACGAGCAGTACTTC	CASSLVEGLPYEQYF
TRBV11-3	NA	TRBJ2-7	NA	TGTGCCAGCAGTCCCCAGGGGTACGAGCAGTACTTC	CASSPQGYEQYF
TRBV29-1	NA	TRBJ1-1	NA	TGCAGCGTTGACGGGGGGAGCACTGAAGCTTTCTTT	CSVDGGSTEAFF
TRBV27	NA	TRBJ2-7	NA	TGTGCCAGCAGTTGGACCCCAGGGTCGGCCTACGAGCAGTACTTC	CASSWTPGSAYEQYF
TRBV10-3	NA	TRBJ2-5	NA	TGTGCCATCAGTGAAAGGGTTAAAGAGACCCAGTACTTC	CAISERVKETQYF
TRBV29-1	NA	TRBJ1-2	NA	TGCAGCGTTGGATCCACGGAACTTAACTATGGCTACACCTTC	CSVGSTELNYGYTF
TRBV4-3	NA	TRBJ2-1	NA	TGCGCCAGCAGCCAAAGCCTCAATGAGCAGTTCTTC	CASSQSLNEQFF
TRBV29-1	TRBD1	TRBJ2-7	NA	TGCAGCGTTGGGGGACAGGGATTCTACGAGCAGTACTTC	CSVGGQGFYEQYF
TRBV29-1	TRBD1	TRBJ1-2	NA	TGCAGCGTTGAGGAACAGGGGGCCTATGGCTACACCTTC	CSVEEQGAYGYTF
TRBV29-1	NA	TRBJ1-1	few	TGCAGCGTTTCAGGGTTTGTCACTGAAGCTTTCTTT	CSVSGFVTEAFF
TRBV29-1	NA	TRBJ2-5	few	TGCAGCGTTGGCACGGTTCTAGCGGAGACCCAGTACTTC	CSVGTVLAETQYF
TRBV29-1	NA	TRBJ1-1	NA	TGCAGCGTTGAACGTCGGACCATGAACACTGAAGCTTTCTTT	CSVERRTMNTEAFF
TRBV28	TRBD1	TRBJ2-7	NA	TGTGCCAGCAGTTTCCGATCCAGGGGGCGAAACGAGCAGTACTTC	CASSFRSRGRNEQYF
TRBV4-3	NA	TRBJ2-6	NA	TGCGCCAGCAGCCAAGGTTCGGGTTCTGGAGCCAACGTCCTGACTTTC	CASSQGSGSGANVLTF
TRBV6-1	TRBD1	TRBJ2-3	few	TGTGCCATCAGTGACCGTCGACAGGGGGCGAGGAATACGCAGTATTTT	CAISDRRQGARNTQYF
TRBV5-1	NA	TRBJ1-2	NA	TGCGCCAGCAGCCCGGGGGACGGCCCACCCCTAGGGTCCTACACCTTC	CASSPGDGPPLGSYTF
TRBV5-1	NA	TRBJ2-1	once	TGCGCCAGCAGCTTAGTAGCTTCCTACAATGAGCAGTTCTTC	CASSLVASYNEQFF
TRBV30	NA	TRBJ1-4	NA	TGTGCCCGGAGTGAAGGAGCCGGGACGGGTGAAAAACTGTTTTTT	CARSEGAGTGEKLFF
TRBV11-2	NA	TRBJ2-3	few	TGTGCCAGCAGCCTCGGACGTAGGCGGGGCTACACAGATACGCAGTATTTT	CASSLGRRRGYTDTQYF
TRBV29-1	NA	TRBJ1-2	NA	TGCAGCGGCACCGGGAGTAACTATGGCTACACCTTC	CSGTGSNYGYTF
TRBV29-1	NA	TRBJ2-7	NA	TGCAGCGTTCGGGAGTCCCTCTCCTACGAGCAGTACTTC	CSVRESLSYEQYF
TRBV6-5	NA	TRBJ2-7	NA	TGTGCCAGCAGTTACTCGTCTGACCGTAGGTACGAGCAGTACTTC	CASSYSSDRRYEQYF
TRBV29-1	NA	TRBJ1-1	NA	TGCAGCGTTGGTGGTGGAGGGGGTAACACTGAAGCTTTCTTT	CSVGGGGGNTEAFF
TRBV29-1	NA	TRBJ1-2	few	TGCAGCGTCTCCCAGACAAACTATGGCTACACCTTC	CSVSQTNYGYTF
TRBV4-1	NA	TRBJ1-5	once	TGCGCCAGCAGCCAAGAACAAGATAGCAATCAGCCCCAGCATTTT	CASSQEQDSNQPQHF
TRBV5-1	NA	TRBJ2-5	NA	TGCGCCAGCGGACCAAACACGGACGGGGAGACCCAGTACTTC	CASGPNTDGETQYF
TRBV11-2	TRBD1	TRBJ2-5	many	TGTGCCAGCAGCTTCCCCGGACAGGGGGGCGAGACCCAGTACTTC	CASSFPGQGGETQYF
TRBV7-9	TRBD1	TRBJ2-7	NA	TGTGCCAGCAGCTCGAAGGGACAGGGGGCTTACGAGCAGTACTTC	CASSSKGQGAYEQYF
TRBV27	NA	TRBJ1-2	few	TGTGCCAGCAGTCCTAGGGGACTGTCCTATGGCTACACCTTC	CASSPRGLSYGYTF
TRBV28	TRBD1	TRBJ1-5	NA	TGTGCCTCGGCAGGGGGCGGGCAGCCCCAGCATTTT	CASAGGGQPQHF
TRBV5-1	TRBD1	TRBJ2-5	NA	TGCGCCAGCAGCCCGGACAGGGAGACCCAGTACTTC	CASSPDRETQYF
TRBV7-2	NA	TRBJ2-3	NA	TGTGCCAGCAGCGCCCTTGTGGCCACAGATACGCAGTATTTT	CASSALVATDTQYF
TRBV7-2	NA	TRBJ1-6	NA	TGTGCCAGCAGCCACTATCTTCGAGCAGGGAGGGATTCACCCCTCCACTTT	CASSHYLRAGRDSPLHF
TRBV28	TRBD1	TRBJ2-7	few	TGTGCCAGCAAACCGGGACAGACCCTCTCCTACGAGCAGTACTTC	CASKPGQTLSYEQYF
TRBV30	NA	TRBJ1-1	NA	TGTGCCTGGAGCCACAGGTTAGAGAACACTGAAGCTTTCTTT	CAWSHRLENTEAFF
TRBV29-1	NA	TRBJ2-7	NA	TGCAGCGTCCGACAATGGGGGTCCCACGAGCAGTACTTC	CSVRQWGSHEQYF
TRBV5-6	NA	TRBJ2-7	NA	TGTGCCAGCAGCTTAGGCTGGAACGAGCAGTACTTC	CASSLGWNEQYF
TRBV4-3	TRBD1	TRBJ2-6	NA	TGCGCCAGCAGCTTAGGACAGGGCACTGGGGCCAACGTCCTGACTTTC	CASSLGQGTGANVLTF
TRBV5-5	TRBD1	TRBJ1-2	NA	TGTGCCAGCAGCGCACGCAACAGGGGACAGATGGGTGGCTACACCTTC	CASSARNRGQMGGYTF